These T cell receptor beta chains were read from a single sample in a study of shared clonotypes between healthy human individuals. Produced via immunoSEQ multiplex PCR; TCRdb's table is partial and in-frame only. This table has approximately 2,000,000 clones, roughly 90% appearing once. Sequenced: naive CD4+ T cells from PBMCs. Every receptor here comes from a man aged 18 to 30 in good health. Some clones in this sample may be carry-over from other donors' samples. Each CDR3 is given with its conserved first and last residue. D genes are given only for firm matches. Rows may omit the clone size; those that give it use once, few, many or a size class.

cdr3_aa: CASSTGGTNYGYTF
cdr3_nt: TGCGCCAGCAGCACCGGAGGAACTAACTATGGCTACACCTTC
j_call: TRBJ1-2
v_call: TRBV5-1
d_call: .
clone_size: .

cdr3_aa: CAWSRPRQGIWDNSPLHF
cdr3_nt: TGTGCCTGGAGCCGACCGCGGCAGGGAATTTGGGATAATTCACCCCTCCACTTT
j_call: TRBJ1-6
v_call: TRBV30
d_call: .
clone_size: .

cdr3_aa: CASSLGRINTEAFF
cdr3_nt: TGTGCCAGCAGTTTGGGACGGATCAACACTGAAGCTTTCTTT
j_call: TRBJ1-1
v_call: TRBV7-9
d_call: .
clone_size: .

cdr3_aa: CASTLTSGRAGTGELFF
cdr3_nt: TGTGCCAGTACCCTGACTAGCGGGAGGGCCGGCACCGGGGAGCTGTTTTTT
j_call: TRBJ2-2
v_call: TRBV19
d_call: TRBD2
clone_size: .

cdr3_aa: CASSAERVGGRFSGNTIYF
cdr3_nt: TGTGCCAGCAGTGCCGAGAGGGTCGGGGGGCGCTTCTCTGGAAACACCATATATTTT
j_call: TRBJ1-3
v_call: TRBV6-1
d_call: .
clone_size: .

cdr3_aa: CASSPSASYEQYF
cdr3_nt: TGTGCCAGCTCACCGAGTGCCAGCTACGAGCAGTACTTC
j_call: TRBJ2-7
v_call: TRBV18
d_call: .
clone_size: once

cdr3_aa: CASSERDRGGQPQHF
cdr3_nt: TGCGCCAGCAGTGAACGTGACAGGGGAGGCCAGCCCCAGCATTTT
j_call: TRBJ1-5
v_call: TRBV10-2
d_call: TRBD1
clone_size: .

cdr3_aa: CASSARQAGQNYEQYF
cdr3_nt: TGTGCCAGCAGCGCGAGACAGGCCGGACAGAACTACGAGCAGTACTTC
j_call: TRBJ2-7
v_call: TRBV7-9
d_call: .
clone_size: .

cdr3_aa: CASSLNPSGIDGELFF
cdr3_nt: TGTGCCAGCAGCTTAAATCCTAGCGGGATTGACGGGGAGCTGTTTTTT
j_call: TRBJ2-2
v_call: TRBV7-3
d_call: TRBD2
clone_size: .

cdr3_aa: CASSFPVRTGYTF
cdr3_nt: TGTGCCAGTAGTTTCCCGGTTCGGACTGGCTACACCTTC
j_call: TRBJ1-2
v_call: TRBV19
d_call: .
clone_size: .

cdr3_aa: CASSRDRYIGPQHF
cdr3_nt: TGTGCCAGCAGCCGAGACAGGTACATCGGGCCCCAGCATTTT
j_call: TRBJ1-5
v_call: TRBV6-5
d_call: .
clone_size: .

cdr3_aa: CASSRDSLSYEQYF
cdr3_nt: TGTGCCAGCAGTCGGGACAGTTTGTCCTACGAGCAGTACTTC
j_call: TRBJ2-7
v_call: TRBV6-5
d_call: TRBD1
clone_size: .

cdr3_aa: CASSLYGGTNTGELFF
cdr3_nt: TGCGCCAGCAGCTTGTACGGAGGGACAAACACCGGGGAGCTGTTTTTT
j_call: TRBJ2-2
v_call: TRBV5-1
d_call: .
clone_size: .

cdr3_aa: CASSPGTGDNEQFF
cdr3_nt: TGTGCCAGCAGCCCCGGGACAGGGGACAATGAGCAGTTCTTC
j_call: TRBJ2-1
v_call: TRBV7-9
d_call: TRBD1
clone_size: .

cdr3_aa: CASSLGLGQGNQPQHF
cdr3_nt: TGTGCCAGCAGCTTAGGGTTAGGGCAGGGTAATCAGCCCCAGCATTTT
j_call: TRBJ1-5
v_call: TRBV7-9
d_call: .
clone_size: .

cdr3_aa: CASSADPFEQFF
cdr3_nt: TGTGCCAGCAGCGCGGACCCCTTTGAGCAGTTCTTC
j_call: TRBJ2-1
v_call: TRBV7-2
d_call: .
clone_size: .

cdr3_aa: CAWKTGLAGANTGELFF
cdr3_nt: TGTGCCTGGAAGACAGGTTTAGCGGGGGCGAACACCGGGGAGCTGTTTTTT
j_call: TRBJ2-2
v_call: TRBV30
d_call: TRBD2
clone_size: .

cdr3_aa: CSATQGYEQYF
cdr3_nt: TGCAGTGCGACACAGGGATACGAGCAGTACTTC
j_call: TRBJ2-7
v_call: TRBV20-1
d_call: .
clone_size: .

cdr3_aa: CASSRRGNYHEQFF
cdr3_nt: TGTGCCAGCAGCCGTCGAGGGAACTACCATGAGCAGTTCTTC
j_call: TRBJ2-1
v_call: TRBV7-2
d_call: .
clone_size: .

cdr3_aa: CASLPVGTGDIYNEQFF
cdr3_nt: TGTGCCAGCCTTCCGGTCGGGACAGGGGATATTTACAATGAGCAGTTCTTC
j_call: TRBJ2-1
v_call: TRBV28
d_call: TRBD1
clone_size: .

cdr3_aa: CASSQDTNRGTGELFF
cdr3_nt: TGCGCCAGCAGCCAGGACACCAATCGGGGGACCGGGGAGCTGTTTTTT
j_call: TRBJ2-2
v_call: TRBV4-1
d_call: .
clone_size: .

cdr3_aa: CASSPQRLNTEAFF
cdr3_nt: TGTGCCAGCAGCCCACAGAGACTGAACACTGAAGCTTTCTTT
j_call: TRBJ1-1
v_call: TRBV7-9
d_call: .
clone_size: .

cdr3_aa: CASSQADRTNTGELFF
cdr3_nt: TGCGCCAGCAGCCAAGCCGACCGCACGAACACCGGGGAGCTGTTTTTT
j_call: TRBJ2-2
v_call: TRBV4-1
d_call: .
clone_size: .

cdr3_aa: CASSTGTDTQYF
cdr3_nt: TGTGCCAGCAGCACAGGGACAGATACGCAGTATTTT
j_call: TRBJ2-3
v_call: TRBV9
d_call: .
clone_size: .

cdr3_aa: CSVVQGWEPYEQYF
cdr3_nt: TGCAGCGTCGTTCAGGGTTGGGAACCCTACGAGCAGTACTTC
j_call: TRBJ2-7
v_call: TRBV29-1
d_call: .
clone_size: .

cdr3_aa: CASGQGTGRNQPQHF
cdr3_nt: TGTGCTAGTGGCCAAGGGACGGGGCGCAATCAGCCCCAGCATTTT
j_call: TRBJ1-5
v_call: TRBV12-5
d_call: .
clone_size: .

cdr3_aa: CASSSQFDEQYF
cdr3_nt: TGTGCCAGCTCATCTCAGTTCGACGAGCAGTACTTC
j_call: TRBJ2-7
v_call: TRBV18
d_call: .
clone_size: once

cdr3_aa: CASSSGTSGNNEQFF
cdr3_nt: TGTGCCAGCAGTTCCGGGACTAGCGGGAACAATGAGCAGTTCTTC
j_call: TRBJ2-1
v_call: TRBV7-2
d_call: TRBD2
clone_size: .

cdr3_aa: CASSLRSRYSNQPQHF
cdr3_nt: TGTGCCAGCAGTTTGAGGAGCCGGTATAGCAATCAGCCCCAGCATTTT
j_call: TRBJ1-5
v_call: TRBV28
d_call: .
clone_size: .

cdr3_aa: CASSTTLRFVAGELFF
cdr3_nt: TGTGCCAGCAGCACGACGTTACGGTTCGTAGCCGGGGAGCTGTTTTTT
j_call: TRBJ2-2
v_call: TRBV11-2
d_call: .
clone_size: once

cdr3_aa: CASAPRTGIGNTIYF
cdr3_nt: TGTGCCAGCGCTCCTAGGACAGGGATTGGAAACACCATATATTTT
j_call: TRBJ1-3
v_call: TRBV28
d_call: TRBD1
clone_size: .

cdr3_aa: CAWSVPGRRDLEVGYTF
cdr3_nt: TGTGCCTGGAGTGTACCGGGACGGAGGGACTTGGAGGTCGGCTACACCTTC
j_call: TRBJ1-2
v_call: TRBV30
d_call: .
clone_size: .

cdr3_aa: CASSLDGTGYQPQHF
cdr3_nt: TGCGCCAGCAGCTTGGACGGGACAGGGTATCAGCCCCAGCATTTT
j_call: TRBJ1-5
v_call: TRBV5-1
d_call: TRBD1
clone_size: .

cdr3_aa: CASSSSGSPDTQYF
cdr3_nt: TGTGCCAGCAGCTCTAGCGGGAGTCCAGATACGCAGTATTTT
j_call: TRBJ2-3
v_call: TRBV7-2
d_call: TRBD2
clone_size: .

cdr3_aa: CATSGWGSSDEQYF
cdr3_nt: TGTGCCACCAGCGGATGGGGTTCTAGCGACGAGCAGTACTTC
j_call: TRBJ2-7
v_call: TRBV15
d_call: .
clone_size: .

cdr3_aa: CASSQSSGSSNEQFF
cdr3_nt: TGCGCCAGCAGCCAATCCAGCGGGAGTAGCAATGAGCAGTTCTTC
j_call: TRBJ2-1
v_call: TRBV4-3
d_call: TRBD2
clone_size: .

cdr3_aa: CASSQGLSGSSYNEQFF
cdr3_nt: TGCGCCAGCAGCCAGGGTTTGAGCGGGAGCTCCTACAATGAGCAGTTCTTC
j_call: TRBJ2-1
v_call: TRBV4-1
d_call: TRBD2
clone_size: .

cdr3_aa: CASSSRTGASSGANVLTF
cdr3_nt: TGTGCCAGTAGTTCAAGGACAGGGGCGAGCTCTGGGGCCAACGTCCTGACTTTC
j_call: TRBJ2-6
v_call: TRBV19
d_call: TRBD1
clone_size: .

cdr3_aa: CASSVVGTDTQYF
cdr3_nt: TGTGCCAGCAGCGTAGTTGGGACAGATACGCAGTATTTT
j_call: TRBJ2-3
v_call: TRBV9
d_call: .
clone_size: .

cdr3_aa: CAWAGTGRNQPQHF
cdr3_nt: TGTGCCTGGGCCGGGACAGGCCGTAATCAGCCCCAGCATTTT
j_call: TRBJ1-5
v_call: TRBV30
d_call: TRBD1
clone_size: few

cdr3_aa: CASREPGTGDTGELFF
cdr3_nt: TGTGCCAGCAGAGAACCCGGGACAGGGGACACCGGGGAGCTGTTTTTT
j_call: TRBJ2-2
v_call: TRBV7-2
d_call: TRBD1
clone_size: .

cdr3_aa: CASSERRGYEQYF
cdr3_nt: TGTGCCAGCAGTGAGCGCAGGGGGTACGAGCAGTACTTC
j_call: TRBJ2-7
v_call: TRBV6-1
d_call: TRBD1
clone_size: .

cdr3_aa: CASSITGTSGTTEQFF
cdr3_nt: TGTGCCAGCAGTATTACCGGGACTAGCGGGACAACTGAGCAGTTCTTC
j_call: TRBJ2-1
v_call: TRBV27
d_call: TRBD2
clone_size: .

cdr3_aa: CASSLVGRTYNEQFF
cdr3_nt: TGCGCCAGCAGCTTGGTGGGTCGAACCTACAATGAGCAGTTCTTC
j_call: TRBJ2-1
v_call: TRBV5-1
d_call: .
clone_size: .

cdr3_aa: CASSDSGRHTQYF
cdr3_nt: TGTGCCAGCAGTGATAGCGGGAGGCATACGCAGTATTTT
j_call: TRBJ2-3
v_call: TRBV25-1
d_call: TRBD2
clone_size: .

cdr3_aa: CASSFRDRANYGYTF
cdr3_nt: TGTGCCAGCAGTTTTAGAGACAGGGCGAACTATGGCTACACCTTC
j_call: TRBJ1-2
v_call: TRBV28
d_call: TRBD1
clone_size: .

cdr3_aa: CASSLAGTSYQPQHF
cdr3_nt: TGCGCCAGCAGCTTGGCGGGGACATCTTATCAGCCCCAGCATTTT
j_call: TRBJ1-5
v_call: TRBV5-1
d_call: .
clone_size: .

cdr3_aa: CASSFSGSEQFF
cdr3_nt: TGTGCCAGCAGCTTTAGCGGGAGTGAGCAGTTCTTC
j_call: TRBJ2-1
v_call: TRBV28
d_call: TRBD2
clone_size: .